Listed here are 11 T cell receptor beta chains from one sample, sequenced in a study of cytomegalovirus exposure and HLA in healthy donors. Method: immunoSEQ multiplex PCR; TCRdb's copy keeps in-frame clones and lacks some. Among roughly 68,000 clones, around 95% were seen once, and the ten largest hold over 2%. Sequences were obtained from PBMCs. All receptors derive from a man aged 18 to 30 in good health and CMV-seronegative.

The V call is TRBV7-2, the J call TRBJ2-2; tentative D call: TRBD2 (5 bases). There are 12 residues in the CDR3. V was shortened by 4 bases and J by 8 bases, with 8 bases between the two germline ends. Germline loops: CDR1 SGHTA, CDR2 FQGNSA. The CDR3, as DNA: TGTGCCAGCAGCTGGCGCGGGGGGGAGCTGTTTTTT. This gives the protein CASSWRGGELFF.

This chain links TRBV6-1 with TRBJ1-1; D perhaps matches TRBD1 (6 bases). Germline V lookup: CDR1 MNHNS, CDR2 SASEGT. The CDR3 loop spans 17 amino acids. Trimming cost V 2 bases and J 3 bases, with 19 bases left between them. CDR3 sequence reads: CASSENMGHPVDTEAFF. CDR3 DNA sequence: TGTGCCAGCAGTGAAAATATGGGACACCCTGTGGACACTGAAGCTTTCTTT.

The CDR3 DNA sequence: TGTGCCAGCAGTTTGGGAGGTCACCTTTACCGGAGGTATTTT. Translated: CASSLGGHLYRRYF. The chain uses TRBV28 and TRBJ2-3, with a possible D match to TRBD2 (6 bases). CDR3 length: 14 residues. The germline V gene encodes CDR1 MDHEN and CDR2 SYDVKM. V gave up 3 bases and J gave up 14 bases, with 21 bases separating them.

As regards this clone: The sample has other DNA sequences that encode this CDR3 too. The V and J genes are TRBV9 and TRBJ2-3; no reliable D call. Per the germline V gene, CDR1 is SGDLS and CDR2 is YYNGEE. Trimming pared 0 bases from V and 1 base from J, leaving 9 bases between. This CDR3 has 15 amino acids. CDR3 amino acids: CASSVAGLGTDTQYF. The DNA for the CDR3 is TGTGCCAGCAGCGTAGCGGGTTTGGGCACAGATACGCAGTATTTT.

V usage is TRBV19 and J usage is TRBJ1-5; TRBD1 agrees at 7 bases. The CDR3 contains 19 residues. From germline, CDR1 is LNHDA and CDR2 SQIVND (reference sequence). Germline trimming cut 6 bases from V and 1 base from J; bases unmatched to any gene: 18. CDR3 DNA sequence: TGTGCCAGTAGCCTCTGGACAGGACGTCCCTTGTTGAGCAATCAGCCCCAGCATTTT. This encodes CASSLWTGRPLLSNQPQHF.

The chain uses TRBV27 and TRBJ2-7, with 7 bases fitting TRBD1. The CDR3 is 14 residues long. Germline loops: CDR1 MNHEY, CDR2 SMNVEV (reference sequence). Germline trimming cut 3 bases from V and 6 bases from J; bases unmatched to any gene: 8. The CDR3 region is CASSFSGTAGEQYF. The CDR3 nucleotides are TGTGCCAGCAGTTTCTCCGGGACAGCCGGCGAGCAGTACTTC.

This clone was seen just once. Other nucleotide sequences in the sample specify the same CDR3. This sequence joins TRBV28 and TRBJ1-2; TRBD1 matches at 9 bases. Trimming took 7 bases from V and 8 from J; bases not matched to a gene: 8. Germline lookup yields CDR1 MDHEN and CDR2 SYDVKM. The CDR3 is 13 residues long. CDR3: CASTPDRGEGYTF. The CDR3 DNA reads as TGTGCCAGCACCCCGGACAGGGGCGAAGGCTACACCTTC.

J is TRBJ2-1 and V is TRBV18, with D perhaps matching TRBD1 (5 bases). Germline V gene data show CDR1 as KGHSH and CDR2 as LQKENI. V was clipped by 1 base and J by 13 bases, with 11 bases between them. The length of the CDR3 is 12 residues. CDR3 coding DNA: TGTGCCAGCTCACCACGGGGCAGGGTTCAGTTCTTC. This encodes CASSPRGRVQFF.

The CDR3 spells CASSPSTGGEQEKLFF. The CDR3 DNA reads as TGTGCCAGCTCACCCTCGACAGGGGGGGAGCAAGAAAAACTGTTTTTT. V is TRBV18 and J is TRBJ1-4, with TRBD1 identical over 9 bases. J was trimmed by 8 bases and V by 3 bases; bases with no gene match: 10. Germline assignment: CDR1 KGHSH and CDR2 LQKENI. CDR3 length equals 16 residues.

The J gene is TRBJ2-7, the V gene TRBV6-5, with 7 bases fitting TRBD2. The CDR3 sequence is 15 residues long. Per germline, CDR1 MNHEY and CDR2 SVGAGI. J gave up 5 bases and V 0 bases, and 7 bases lay outside the gene matches. CDR3 loop: CASSYSPRGGNEQYF. The CDR3 DNA reads as TGTGCCAGCAGTTACTCCCCACGGGGAGGGAACGAGCAGTACTTC.

V gene TRBV7-9 combines with J gene TRBJ2-7, with 10 bases aligning to TRBD2. With 4 bases clipped from V and 5 bases from J, the junction kept 5 bases outside the gene matches. Germline V gene data show CDR1 as SEHNR and CDR2 as FQNEAQ (reference sequence). The CDR3 is 14 amino acids. The CDR3 region is CASSSSSGSHEQYF. The CDR3 DNA reads TGTGCCAGCAGCTCCTCTAGCGGGAGCCACGAGCAGTACTTC.